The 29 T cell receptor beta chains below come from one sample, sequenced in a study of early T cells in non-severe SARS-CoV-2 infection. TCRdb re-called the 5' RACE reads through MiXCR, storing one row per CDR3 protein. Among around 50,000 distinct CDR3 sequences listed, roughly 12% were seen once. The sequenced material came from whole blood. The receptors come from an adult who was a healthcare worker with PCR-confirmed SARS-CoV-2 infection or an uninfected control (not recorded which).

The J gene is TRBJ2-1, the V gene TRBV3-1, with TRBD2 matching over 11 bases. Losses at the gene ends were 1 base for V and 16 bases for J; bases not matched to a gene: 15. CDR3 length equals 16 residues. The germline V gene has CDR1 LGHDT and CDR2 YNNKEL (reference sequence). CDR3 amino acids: CASSQALAGGRSKKFF. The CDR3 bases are TGTGCCAGCAGCCAAGCGCTAGCGGGGGGAAGAAGTAAAAAATTCTTC.

The CDR3 bases are TGTGCCAGCTCACCACAGGCAGGGGGCGTCACTGAAGCTTTCTTT. Amino acid sequence: CASSPQAGGVTEAFF. V is TRBV18 and J is TRBJ1-1; 8 bases align to TRBD1. Germline V gives CDR1 KGHSH, CDR2 LQKENI. With 1 base clipped from V and 4 bases from J, the junction kept 5 bases outside the gene matches. The CDR3 contains 15 residues.

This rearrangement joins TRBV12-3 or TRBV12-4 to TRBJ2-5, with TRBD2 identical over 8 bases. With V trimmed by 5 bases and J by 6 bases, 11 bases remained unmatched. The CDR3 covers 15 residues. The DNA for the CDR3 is TGTGCCAGCAGTCCCAGCCTAGCGGGTATGAAGACCCAGTACTTC. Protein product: CASSPSLAGMKTQYF.

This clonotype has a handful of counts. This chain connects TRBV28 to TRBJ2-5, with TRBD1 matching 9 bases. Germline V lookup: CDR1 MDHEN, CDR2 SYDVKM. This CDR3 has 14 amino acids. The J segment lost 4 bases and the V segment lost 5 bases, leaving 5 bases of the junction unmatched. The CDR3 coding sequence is TGTGCCAGCAGTACCACAGGGGGCCGAGAGACCCAGTACTTC. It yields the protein CASSTTGGRETQYF. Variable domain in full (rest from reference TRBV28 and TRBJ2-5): DVKVTQSSRYLVKRTGEKVFLECVQDMDHENMFWYRQDPGLGLRLIYFSYDVKMKEKGDIPEGYSVSREKKERFSLILESASTNQTSMYLCASSTTGGRETQYFGPGTRLLVL.

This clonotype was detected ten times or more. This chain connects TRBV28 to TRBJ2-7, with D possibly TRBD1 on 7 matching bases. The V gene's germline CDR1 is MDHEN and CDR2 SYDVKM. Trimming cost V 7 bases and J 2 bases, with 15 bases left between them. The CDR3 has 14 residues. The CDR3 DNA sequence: TGTGCCAGCACCAAAGGGGGGACAGCCTACGAGCAGTACTTC. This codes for CASTKGGTAYEQYF.

CDR3 amino acids: CASSQDIPSRETQYF. The CDR3 bases are TGCGCCAGCAGCCAAGATATTCCTAGCAGAGAGACCCAGTACTTC. This chain connects TRBV4-1 to TRBJ2-5; possible D gene TRBD2, 5 bases. The germline CDR1 and CDR2 sequences are MGHRA and YSYEKL. This CDR3 spans 15 amino acids. Trimming took 0 bases from V and 4 from J, leaving 12 bases between them.

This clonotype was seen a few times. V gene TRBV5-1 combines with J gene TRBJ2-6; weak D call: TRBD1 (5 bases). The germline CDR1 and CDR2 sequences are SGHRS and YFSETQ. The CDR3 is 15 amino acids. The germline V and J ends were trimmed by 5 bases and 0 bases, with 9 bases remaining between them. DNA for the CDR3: TGCGCCAGCAGATCCCAGGGCTCTGGGGCCAACGTCCTGACTTTC. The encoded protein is CASRSQGSGANVLTF.

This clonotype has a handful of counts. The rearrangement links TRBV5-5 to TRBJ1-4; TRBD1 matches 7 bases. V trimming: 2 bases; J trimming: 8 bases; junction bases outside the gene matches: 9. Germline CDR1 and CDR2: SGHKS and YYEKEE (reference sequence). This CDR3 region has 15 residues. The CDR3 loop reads CASSFGQETWEKLFF. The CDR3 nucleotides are TGTGCCAGCAGCTTCGGACAGGAGACGTGGGAAAAACTGTTTTTT.

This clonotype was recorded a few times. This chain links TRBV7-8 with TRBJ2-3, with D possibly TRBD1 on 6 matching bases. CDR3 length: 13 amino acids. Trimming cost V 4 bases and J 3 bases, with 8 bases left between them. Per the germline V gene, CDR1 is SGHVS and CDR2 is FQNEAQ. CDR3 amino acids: CASSYDRTDTQYF. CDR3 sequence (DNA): TGTGCCAGCAGCTACGACAGGACAGATACGCAGTATTTT. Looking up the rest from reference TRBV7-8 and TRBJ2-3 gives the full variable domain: GAGVSQSPRYKVAKRGQDVALRCDPISGHVSLFWYQQALGQGPEFLTYFQNEAQLDKSGLPSDRFFAERPEGSVSTLKIQRTQQEDSAVYLCASSYDRTDTQYFGPGTRLTVL.

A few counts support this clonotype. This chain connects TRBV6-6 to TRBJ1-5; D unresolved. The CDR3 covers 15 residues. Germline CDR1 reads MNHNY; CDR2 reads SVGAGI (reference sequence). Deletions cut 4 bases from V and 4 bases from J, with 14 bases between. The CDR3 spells CASSSRSLWNQPQHF. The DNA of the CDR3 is TGTGCCAGCAGTTCACGATCCCTATGGAATCAGCCCCAGCATTTT.

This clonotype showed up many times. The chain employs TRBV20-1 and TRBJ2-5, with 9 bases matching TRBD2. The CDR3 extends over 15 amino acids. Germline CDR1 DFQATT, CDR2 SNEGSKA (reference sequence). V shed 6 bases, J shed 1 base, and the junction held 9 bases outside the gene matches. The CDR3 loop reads CSAPEPAGGQETQYF. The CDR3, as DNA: TGCAGTGCCCCTGAACCAGCGGGGGGCCAAGAGACCCAGTACTTC.

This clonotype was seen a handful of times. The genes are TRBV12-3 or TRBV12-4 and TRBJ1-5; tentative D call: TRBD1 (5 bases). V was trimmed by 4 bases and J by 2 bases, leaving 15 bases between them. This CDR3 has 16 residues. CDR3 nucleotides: TGTGCCAGCAGTTCTGGAGGGGCTGTCGGCAATCAGCCCCAGCATTTT. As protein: CASSSGGAVGNQPQHF.

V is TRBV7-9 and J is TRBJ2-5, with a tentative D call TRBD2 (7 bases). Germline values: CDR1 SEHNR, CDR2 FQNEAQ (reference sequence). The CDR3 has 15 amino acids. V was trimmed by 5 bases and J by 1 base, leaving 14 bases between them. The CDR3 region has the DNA TGTGCCAGCAGCCCGACGGGGGGCCTCCAAGAGACCCAGTACTTC. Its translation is CASSPTGGLQETQYF.

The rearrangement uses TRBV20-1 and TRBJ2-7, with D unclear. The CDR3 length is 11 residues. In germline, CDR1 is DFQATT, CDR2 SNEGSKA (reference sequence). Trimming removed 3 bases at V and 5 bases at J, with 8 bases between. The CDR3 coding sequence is TGCAGTGCTAGTCCCGGTCACGAGCAGTACTTC. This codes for CSASPGHEQYF.

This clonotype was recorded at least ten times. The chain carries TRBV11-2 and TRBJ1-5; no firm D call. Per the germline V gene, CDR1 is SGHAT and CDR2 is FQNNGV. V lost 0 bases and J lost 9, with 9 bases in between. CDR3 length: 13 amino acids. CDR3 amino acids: CASSLEFGGPQHF. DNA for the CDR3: TGTGCCAGCAGCTTAGAATTCGGCGGGCCCCAGCATTTT. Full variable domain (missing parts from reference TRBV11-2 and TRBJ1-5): EAGVAQSPRYKIIEKRQSVAFWCNPISGHATLYWYQQILGQGPKLLIQFQNNGVVDDSQLPKDRFSAERLKGVDSTLKIQPAKLEDSAVYLCASSLEFGGPQHFGDGTRLSIL.

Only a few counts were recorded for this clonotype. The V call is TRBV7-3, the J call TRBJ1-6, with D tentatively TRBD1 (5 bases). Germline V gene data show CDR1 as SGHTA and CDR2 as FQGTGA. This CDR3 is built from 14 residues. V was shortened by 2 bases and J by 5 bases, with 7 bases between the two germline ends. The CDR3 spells CASSLLGDNSPLHF. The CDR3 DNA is TGTGCCAGCAGCTTATTAGGGGATAATTCACCCCTCCACTTT.

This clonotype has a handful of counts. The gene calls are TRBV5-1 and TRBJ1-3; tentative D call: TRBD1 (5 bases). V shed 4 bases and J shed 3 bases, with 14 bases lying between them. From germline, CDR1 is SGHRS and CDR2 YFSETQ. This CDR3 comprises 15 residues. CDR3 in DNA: TGCGCCAGCAGCCCGACCGGGACGAATGGAAACACCATATATTTT. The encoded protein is CASSPTGTNGNTIYF.

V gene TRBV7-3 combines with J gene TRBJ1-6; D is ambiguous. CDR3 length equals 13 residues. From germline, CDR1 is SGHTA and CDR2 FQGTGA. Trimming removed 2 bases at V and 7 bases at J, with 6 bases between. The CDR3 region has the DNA TGTGCCAGCAGCTTACAATCCAATTCACCCCTCCACTTT. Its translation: CASSLQSNSPLHF.

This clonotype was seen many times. The CDR3 here is CASSRQGVEETQYF. In DNA form, the CDR3 reads TGTGCCAGCAGCAGACAGGGGGTGGAAGAGACCCAGTACTTC. The V and J genes are TRBV6-1 and TRBJ2-5, with 9 bases aligning to TRBD1. Germline CDR1 and CDR2: MNHNS and SASEGT. V was clipped by 6 bases and J by 3 bases; unmatched bases: 5. The CDR3 is 14 amino acids.

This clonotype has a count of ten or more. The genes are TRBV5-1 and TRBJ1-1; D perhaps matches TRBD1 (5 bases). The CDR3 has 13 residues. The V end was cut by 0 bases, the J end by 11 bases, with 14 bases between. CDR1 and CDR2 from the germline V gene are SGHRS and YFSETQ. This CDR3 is CASSLEIGDPAFF. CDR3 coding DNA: TGCGCCAGCAGCTTGGAAATTGGGGACCCGGCTTTCTTT.

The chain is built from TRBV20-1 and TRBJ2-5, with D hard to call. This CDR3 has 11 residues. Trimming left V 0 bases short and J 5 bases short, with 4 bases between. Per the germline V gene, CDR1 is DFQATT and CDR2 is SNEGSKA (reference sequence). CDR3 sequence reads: CSARDWETQYF. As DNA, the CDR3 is TGCAGTGCTAGAGATTGGGAGACCCAGTACTTC.

CDR3 DNA sequence: TGCGCCAGCAGCCCAGGGGTTGATTCACCCCTCCACTTT. The encoded protein is CASSPGVDSPLHF. The chain is built from TRBV5-1 and TRBJ1-6, with D perhaps TRBD1 (6 bases). V was trimmed by 4 bases and J by 8 bases, leaving 10 bases between them. In germline, CDR1 is SGHRS, CDR2 YFSETQ. This CDR3 is built from 13 residues.

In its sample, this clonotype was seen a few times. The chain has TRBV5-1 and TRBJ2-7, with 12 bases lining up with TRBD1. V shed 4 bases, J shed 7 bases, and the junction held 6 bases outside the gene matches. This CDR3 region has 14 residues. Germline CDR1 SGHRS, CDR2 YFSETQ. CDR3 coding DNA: TGCGCCAGCAGCGGAAGGGACAGGGGGCTGGAGCAGTACTTC. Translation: CASSGRDRGLEQYF.

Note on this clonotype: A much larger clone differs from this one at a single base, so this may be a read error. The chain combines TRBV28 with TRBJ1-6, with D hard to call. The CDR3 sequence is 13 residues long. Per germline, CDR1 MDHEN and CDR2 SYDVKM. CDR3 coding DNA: TGTGCCAGCAGTCCTTCCCGTGGGTGGCCCCCCCACTTT. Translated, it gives CASSPSRGWPPHF. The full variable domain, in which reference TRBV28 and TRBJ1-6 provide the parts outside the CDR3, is DVKVTQSSRYLVKRTGEKVFLECVQDMDHENMFWYRQDPGLGLRLIYFSYDVKMKEKGDIPEGYSVSREKKERFSLILESASTNQTSMYLCASSPSRGWPPHFGNGTRLTVT.

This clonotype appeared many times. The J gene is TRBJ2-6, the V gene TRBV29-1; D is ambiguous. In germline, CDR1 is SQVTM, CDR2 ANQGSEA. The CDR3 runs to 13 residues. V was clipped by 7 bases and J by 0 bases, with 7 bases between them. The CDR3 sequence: CSAYRSGANVLTF. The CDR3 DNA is TGCAGCGCTTACCGCTCTGGGGCCAACGTCCTGACTTTC.

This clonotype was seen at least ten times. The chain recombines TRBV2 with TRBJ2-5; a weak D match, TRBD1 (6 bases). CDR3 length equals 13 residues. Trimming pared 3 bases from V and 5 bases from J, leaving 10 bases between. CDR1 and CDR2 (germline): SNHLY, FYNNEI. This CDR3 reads CASSERGFETQYF. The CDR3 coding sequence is TGTGCCAGCAGTGAGAGGGGGTTCGAGACCCAGTACTTC.

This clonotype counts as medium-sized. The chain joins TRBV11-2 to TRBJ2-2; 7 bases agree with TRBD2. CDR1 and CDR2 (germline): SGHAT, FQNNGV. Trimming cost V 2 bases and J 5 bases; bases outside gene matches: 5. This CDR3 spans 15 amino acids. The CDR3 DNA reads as TGTGCCAGCAGCTTACAGGCCGGGGGGACCGGGGAGCTGTTTTTT. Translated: CASSLQAGGTGELFF.

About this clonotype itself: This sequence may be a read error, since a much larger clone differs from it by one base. The CDR3 spells CVIQLSLYGYTF. The CDR3, as DNA: TGTGTCATCCAGCTTAGTCTTTATGGCTACACCTTC. The gene calls are TRBV7-9 and TRBJ1-2, with unresolved D. CDR1 is SEHNR and CDR2 is FQNEAQ in the germline V gene (reference sequence). The CDR3 consists of 12 residues.

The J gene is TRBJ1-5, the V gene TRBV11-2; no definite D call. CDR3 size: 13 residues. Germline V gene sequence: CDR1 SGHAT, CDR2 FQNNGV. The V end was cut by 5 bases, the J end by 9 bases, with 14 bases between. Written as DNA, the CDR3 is TGTGCCAGCAGCCCAACGGCCTCCCGGCCCCAGCATTTT. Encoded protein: CASSPTASRPQHF.